Presented here are 2 T cell receptor beta chains from one specimen sequenced in a study of blood T cell repertoires in COVID-19. The protocol was immunoSEQ multiplex PCR, while the TCRdb copy is restricted to in-frame clones and leaves out a portion. The table lists over 200,000 clones, over 75% of them singletons. The sample taken for sequencing was peripheral blood. These receptor sequences come from a woman aged 45-65 years with acute or convalescent COVID-19.

As to this clone: Other DNA sequences of this sample code for an identical CDR3. The V gene is TRBV19, the J gene TRBJ2-1; 7 bases map to TRBD2. CDR1 and CDR2 from the germline V gene are LNHDA and SQIVND (reference sequence). Trimming cost V 3 bases and J 1 base; bases outside gene matches: 3. This CDR3 has 15 amino acids. In DNA, the CDR3 is TGTGCCAGTAGTATCCGCGGGAGTTCCTACAATGAGCAGTTCTTC. Its protein product is CASSIRGSSYNEQFF.

This clone has only one observation. The V and J genes are TRBV15 and TRBJ1-1; 8 nucleotides align to TRBD1. Trimming removed 1 base from V and 0 bases from J; junction bases left unmatched: 4. Germline CDR1 reads LNHNV; CDR2 reads YYDKDF (reference sequence). The length of the CDR3 is 16 residues. Written as DNA, the CDR3 is TGTGCCACCAGCAGAGGGACAGGGAAGATGAACACTGAAGCTTTCTTT. Its translation: CATSRGTGKMNTEAFF.